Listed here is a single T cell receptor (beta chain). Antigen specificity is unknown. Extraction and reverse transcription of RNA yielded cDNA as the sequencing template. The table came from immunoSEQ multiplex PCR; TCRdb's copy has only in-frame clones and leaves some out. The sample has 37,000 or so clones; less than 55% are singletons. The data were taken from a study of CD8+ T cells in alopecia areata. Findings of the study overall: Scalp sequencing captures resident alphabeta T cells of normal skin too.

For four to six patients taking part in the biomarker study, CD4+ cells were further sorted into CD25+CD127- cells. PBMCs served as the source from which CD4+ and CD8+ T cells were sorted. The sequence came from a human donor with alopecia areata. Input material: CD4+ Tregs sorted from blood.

CDR3 DNA sequence: TGTGCCAGCAGTGAGTCGGGGAACCCCTATGGGGCCAACGTCCTGACTTTC. As protein: CASSESGNPYGANVLTF. The J gene is TRBJ2-6, the V gene TRBV2, with D possibly TRBD2 on 5 matching bases. CDR3 length: 17 residues. Trimming took off 3 bases at V and 3 bases at J, with 15 bases between the two ends. Per the germline V gene, CDR1 is SNHLY and CDR2 is FYNNEI.